Listed below are T cell receptor beta chains from one sample, sequenced in a study of T-cell reconstitution after alpha-beta-depleted transplantation in children. Via MiXCR, TCRdb re-called the PCR reads, giving one row per CDR3 protein. The table has about 610,000 distinct CDR3 sequences, about a quarter seen once. The material was PBMCs, obtained before TCRalphabeta/CD19-depleted stem cell transplant. These receptors were obtained from a boy under three years old with Wiskott-Aldrich syndrome, due to receive a stem cell transplant. Both conserved end residues are part of each CDR3.

v_call: TRBV6-5; j_call: TRBJ2-1; cdr3_aa: CASIRGQGAYEQFF
v_call: TRBV10-3; j_call: TRBJ1-3; cdr3_aa: CAITGGVPGNTIYF
v_call: TRBV11-2; j_call: TRBJ2-1; cdr3_aa: CASSLGKRTGVLNNEQFF
v_call: TRBV5-5; j_call: TRBJ2-5; cdr3_aa: CASRSAGPETQYF
v_call: TRBV11-2; j_call: TRBJ2-7; cdr3_aa: CASSLATGIYEQYF
v_call: TRBV3-1; j_call: TRBJ2-5; cdr3_aa: CASSQKPWSYQETQYF
v_call: TRBV10-3; j_call: TRBJ2-3; cdr3_aa: CATQGARTDTQYF
v_call: TRBV12-3/TRBV12-4; j_call: TRBJ2-1; cdr3_aa: CASSRGGQQVDEQFF
v_call: TRBV12-3/TRBV12-4; j_call: TRBJ2-5; cdr3_aa: CASSPGLPETQYF
v_call: TRBV5-1; j_call: TRBJ2-7; cdr3_aa: CASSLEEEGEQYF
v_call: TRBV5-1; j_call: TRBJ2-3; cdr3_aa: CASSPTGTGLAGRTDTQYF
v_call: TRBV27; j_call: TRBJ2-1; cdr3_aa: CASSLGGEARNEQFF
v_call: TRBV12-3/TRBV12-4; j_call: TRBJ2-4; cdr3_aa: CASRDREPKNIQYF
v_call: TRBV28; j_call: TRBJ2-5; cdr3_aa: CASSISLAFTLETQYF
v_call: TRBV20-1; j_call: TRBJ2-7; cdr3_aa: CSARPETYEQYF
v_call: TRBV5-1; j_call: TRBJ1-5; cdr3_aa: CASSLEFVQPQHF
v_call: TRBV12-3/TRBV12-4; j_call: TRBJ2-7; cdr3_aa: CARQGGFGAYEQYF
v_call: TRBV11-2; j_call: TRBJ1-5; cdr3_aa: CASSLRGQSNQPQHF
v_call: TRBV5-1; j_call: TRBJ2-5; cdr3_aa: CASKQGSTSGVLETQYF
v_call: TRBV5-1; j_call: TRBJ2-7; cdr3_aa: CASTRAGGVDEQYF
v_call: TRBV12-3/TRBV12-4; j_call: TRBJ2-3; cdr3_aa: CASKAGAATDTQYF
v_call: TRBV5-1; j_call: TRBJ2-1; cdr3_aa: CASSLNQREALGNEQFF
v_call: TRBV5-1; j_call: TRBJ2-2; cdr3_aa: CASRPGLVLGELFF
v_call: TRBV5-5; j_call: TRBJ1-5; cdr3_aa: CASSSTAYQPQHF
v_call: TRBV20-1; j_call: TRBJ2-1; cdr3_aa: CSANRVYQFF
v_call: TRBV7-2; j_call: TRBJ2-1; cdr3_aa: CASSLAGTGPYNEQFF
v_call: TRBV5-1; j_call: TRBJ2-7; cdr3_aa: CASSFPSGSYEQYF